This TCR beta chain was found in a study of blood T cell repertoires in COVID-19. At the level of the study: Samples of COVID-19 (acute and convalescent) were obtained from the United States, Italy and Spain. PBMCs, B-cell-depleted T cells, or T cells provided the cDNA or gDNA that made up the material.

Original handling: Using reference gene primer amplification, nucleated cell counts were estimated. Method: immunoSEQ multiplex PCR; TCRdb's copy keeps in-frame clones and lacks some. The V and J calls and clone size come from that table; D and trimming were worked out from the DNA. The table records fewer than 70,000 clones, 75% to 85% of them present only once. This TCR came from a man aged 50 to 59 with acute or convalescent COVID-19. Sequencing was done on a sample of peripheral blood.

In DNA, the CDR3 is TGTGCCAGTAGTATCGACGGGTGGGACAGCTTCTATGGCTACACCTTC. Amino acid sequence: CASSIDGWDSFYGYTF. This chain connects TRBV19 to TRBJ1-2, with 7 bases fitting TRBD1. This CDR3 comprises 16 residues. Germline V CDR1 and CDR2: LNHDA, SQIVND (reference sequence). V dropped 3 bases and J dropped 4; count of bases not matched to a gene: 11.